Each of the 31 T cell receptor beta chains below was sequenced from the same sample in a study of T cell responses to AZD1222 COVID-19 vaccine (dated by TCRdb to about 2021). The time point label, as the study defines it: baseline before first vaccination. The method behind the library was the immunoSEQ multiplex PCR assay. In its TCRdb copy, this immuneACCESS table keeps in-frame sequences only and misses some clones. Where compared with another copy, unresolved V genes explain less than half of these, and the others have no known cause. The sample has approximately 100,000 clones on record, around 90% of them singletons. Roughly 5.2% of the sample is in the top ten clones. The sample here was peripheral blood, taken on day 0 of AZD1222 vaccination. The receptors stem from an adult in good health.

This clone came up once. This chain uses TRBV5-4 with TRBJ2-3; D gene uncertain. CDR1 and CDR2 from the germline V gene are SGHNT and YYREEE (reference sequence). This CDR3 is built from 13 residues. Trimming took off 3 bases at V and 0 bases at J, with 5 bases between the two ends. The CDR3 loop is CASSYDSTDTQYF. CDR3 DNA: TGTGCCAGCAGCTACGACAGCACAGATACGCAGTATTTT.

This clone was picked up one time. The chain joins TRBV7-2 to TRBJ1-6; D gene ambiguous. Germline loops: CDR1 SGHTA, CDR2 FQGNSA. V was clipped by 3 bases and J by 4 bases, with 13 bases between them. This CDR3 region has 16 residues. The CDR3 protein is CASSLLGREYNSPLHF. As DNA, the CDR3 is TGTGCCAGCAGCTTGCTGGGCCGGGAATATAATTCACCCCTCCACTTT.

This rearrangement joins TRBV5-1 to TRBJ2-7; D could derive from TRBD1 or TRBD2 (6 bases each). The CDR3 runs 16 residues. V was pared by 0 bases and J by 4 bases, with 17 bases between. In germline, CDR1 is SGHRS, CDR2 YFSETQ. As DNA, the CDR3 is TGCGCCAGCAGCTTGGTTTCGGGGGCCGCGCTTTACGAGCAGTACTTC. Its translation is CASSLVSGAALYEQYF.

Points on this clone: The sample holds other DNA sequences that translate to the same CDR3. The rearrangement uses TRBV27 and TRBJ1-2, with a tentative D call TRBD1 (6 bases). Trimming cost V 6 bases and J 2 bases, with 10 bases left between them. The CDR3 extends over 13 amino acids. Germline loops: CDR1 MNHEY, CDR2 SMNVEV (reference sequence). CDR3 in DNA: TGTGCCAGCAGCCTGGGACAAAACTATGGCTACACCTTC. Translated: CASSLGQNYGYTF.

The V call is TRBV2, the J call TRBJ2-2, with D perhaps being TRBD1 or TRBD2 (5 bases each). Trimming removed 7 bases at V and 4 bases at J, with 13 bases between. The CDR3 covers 14 residues. The V gene's germline CDR1 is SNHLY and CDR2 FYNNEI. In DNA, the CDR3 is TGTGCCAGCACTGAGGGACGTAGCACCGGGGAGCTGTTTTTT. It specifies CASTEGRSTGELFF.

This clone was found once. The chain has TRBV4-3 and TRBJ1-2; 11 bases match TRBD1. V trimming: 0 bases; J trimming: 8 bases; junction bases outside the gene matches: 8. Per germline, CDR1 LGHNA and CDR2 YSLEER. The CDR3 contains 16 residues. This CDR3 is CASSQDLGQGAAGYTF. CDR3 in DNA: TGCGCCAGCAGCCAAGATTTAGGACAGGGGGCGGCGGGCTACACCTTC.

This clone showed up just once. CDR3 residues: CASKQSGRTPYEQYF. The CDR3 bases are TGTGCCAGCAAACAATCAGGACGGACGCCCTACGAGCAGTACTTC. The chain combines TRBV28 with TRBJ2-7; D gene uncertain. The CDR3 covers 15 residues. Looked up from germline, CDR1 is MDHEN and CDR2 is SYDVKM. The V end was cut by 7 bases, the J end by 2 bases, with 18 bases between.

A word on this clone: This sample also contains other DNA sequences that code for the same CDR3. The chain couples TRBV28 to TRBJ2-7; D is tentatively TRBD1 or TRBD2 (5 bases each). Trimming stripped 5 bases from V and 3 bases from J, with 17 bases between. The V gene's germline CDR1 is MDHEN and CDR2 SYDVKM. The CDR3 sequence is 15 residues long. Here the CDR3 DNA reads TGTGCCAGCAGTCTCGCCGGGACCACGAACTACGAGCAGTACTTC. Its translation is CASSLAGTTNYEQYF.

V is TRBV7-9 and J is TRBJ2-1; 9 positions agree with TRBD1. V trimming: 5 bases; J trimming: 10 bases; junction bases outside the gene matches: 12. This CDR3 is 15 amino acids long. Germline-derived CDR1 and CDR2 are SEHNR and FQNEAQ (reference sequence). The DNA for the CDR3 is TGTGCCAGCAGCCATGCCGGGACAGGGCACAGGGAGCAGTTCTTC. It is translated as CASSHAGTGHREQFF.

The genes are TRBV5-6 and TRBJ2-3; no clear D gene. V was pared by 4 bases and J by 2 bases, with 11 bases between. Germline lookup yields CDR1 SGHDT and CDR2 YYEEEE. This CDR3 spans 14 amino acids. In nucleotides, the CDR3 is TGTGCCAGCAGCCAATCGACCCACACAGATACGCAGTATTTT. Translating it yields CASSQSTHTDTQYF.

The gene calls are TRBV18 and TRBJ1-2, with 8 bases lining up with TRBD1. Per germline, CDR1 KGHSH and CDR2 LQKENI. The V gene end was trimmed by 4 bases and the J gene end by 6 bases; junction bases not matched to a gene: 4. This CDR3 contains 13 residues. CDR3 sequence (DNA): TGTGCCAGCTCACGACAGGGGAGGGATGGCTACACCTTC. Translated: CASSRQGRDGYTF.

In this sample, this clone turned up once. V is TRBV21-1 and J is TRBJ2-7; the table's D gene call, TRBD1, was not cross checked with the DNA. TRBV21-1 is designated a pseudogene. The CDR3 runs 16 residues. The CDR3 DNA reads TGTGCCAGCAGCCTTCGGACAGGGAGGTACCGCTACGAGCAGTACTTC. This gives the protein CASSLRTGRYRYEQYF.

The rearrangement uses TRBV19 and TRBJ2-5, with D possibly TRBD1 on 6 matching bases. Trimming removed 4 bases at V and 1 base at J, with 16 bases between. The germline CDR1 and CDR2 sequences are LNHDA and SQIVND (reference sequence). The CDR3 covers 16 residues. The CDR3 loop reads CASSTESTGAQETQYF. CDR3 nucleotides: TGTGCCAGTAGTACCGAATCGACAGGAGCCCAAGAGACCCAGTACTTC.

The V and J genes are TRBV3-1 (or the pseudogene TRBV3-2) and TRBJ2-2, with 8 nucleotides matching TRBD2. This CDR3 is 14 amino acids long. The germline V gene encodes CDR1 LGHDT and CDR2 YNNKEL (reference sequence). V was pared by 7 bases and J by 3 bases, with 4 bases of the junction left unmatched. CDR3 amino acids: CASTPGGDTGELFF. The CDR3 region has the DNA TGTGCCAGCACCCCCGGGGGGGACACCGGGGAGCTGTTTTTT.

This clone has just one count. The chain combines TRBV12-3 or TRBV12-4 with TRBJ2-3; D possibly matches TRBD1 or TRBD2 (6 bases each). The CDR3 is 13 amino acids. V lost 3 bases, J lost 6 bases, and 10 bases lay in between. The CDR3 loop reads CASSFGGRDTQYF. The CDR3 DNA sequence: TGTGCCAGCAGTTTTGGGGGGCGGGATACGCAGTATTTT.

This chain links TRBV6-1 with TRBJ1-1, with D unclear. The CDR3 has 14 amino acids. Germline V gene data show CDR1 as MNHNS and CDR2 as SASEGT. Between the trimmed V and J ends, which lost 0 bases and 2 bases, there was a span of 7 bases. CDR3: CASSEAAGNTEAFF. The CDR3 nucleotides read TGTGCCAGCAGTGAAGCAGCGGGTAACACTGAAGCTTTCTTT.

V gene TRBV28 combines with J gene TRBJ1-2, with 10 bases matching TRBD1. This CDR3 region has 14 residues. CDR1 is MDHEN, CDR2 SYDVKM, per germline. Trimming at V came to 6 bases and at J to 2 bases, leaving 3 bases not matched to a gene. Here the CDR3 reads CASRTGGSNYGYTF. The CDR3, as DNA: TGTGCCAGCAGGACAGGGGGCTCGAACTATGGCTACACCTTC.

The genes are TRBV5-4 and TRBJ1-1; D remains ambiguous. This CDR3 comprises 15 residues. The germline CDR1 and CDR2 sequences are SGHNT and YYREEE (reference sequence). The V end was cut by 0 bases, the J end by 7 bases, with 16 bases between. As DNA, the CDR3 is TGTGCCAGCAGCTTGGCCAAGTGGGCCGTCCGTGAAGCTTTCTTT. Protein sequence: CASSLAKWAVREAFF.

This sequence joins TRBV28 and TRBJ1-5; D is possibly TRBD1 (5 bases). The length of the CDR3 is 15 residues. Per the germline V gene, CDR1 is MDHEN and CDR2 is SYDVKM. Trimming stripped 6 bases from V and 5 bases from J, with 17 bases between. The CDR3 is CASSTGTLEDQPQHF. As DNA, the CDR3 is TGTGCCAGCAGCACAGGTACCTTAGAGGATCAGCCCCAGCATTTT.

The J gene is TRBJ2-2, the V gene TRBV7-6, with D tentatively TRBD1 or TRBD2 (5 bases each). The CDR3 has 16 amino acids. Trimming shortened V by 1 base and J by 4 bases, and 13 bases separated the two germline ends. Germline V gene data show CDR1 as SGHVS and CDR2 as FNYEAQ. The CDR3 protein is CASSLGQGAATGELFF. CDR3 DNA sequence: TGTGCCAGCAGCTTAGGGCAGGGAGCTGCCACCGGGGAGCTGTTTTTT.

The genes are TRBV5-4 and TRBJ2-7; a possible D gene is TRBD1 (5 bases). Germline-derived CDR1 and CDR2 are SGHNT and YYREEE (reference sequence). Deletions cut 3 bases from V and 1 base from J, with 17 bases between. This CDR3 has 16 residues. The CDR3 reads CASSWGRPGSSYEQYF. DNA of the CDR3: TGTGCCAGCAGCTGGGGCCGGCCAGGTTCATCCTACGAGCAGTACTTC.

This clone was counted a few times. The CDR3 DNA follows: TGCGCCAGCAGCTTGGGCGTCGGGGAGGAGACCCAGTACTTC. The encoded protein is CASSLGVGEETQYF. This chain links TRBV5-1 with TRBJ2-5; perhaps TRBD2 as D (5 bases). Germline CDR1 and CDR2: SGHRS and YFSETQ. The CDR3 is 14 amino acids. The V gene lost 0 bases and the J gene lost 5 bases, with 11 bases spanning the gap.

V and J are TRBV7-2 and TRBJ1-3; D perhaps matches TRBD1 (5 bases). Per germline, CDR1 SGHTA and CDR2 FQGNSA. Trimming cost V 3 bases and J 4 bases, with 13 bases left between them. The CDR3 has 15 residues. The CDR3 DNA sequence: TGTGCCAGCAGCTTCCAGGGAGGTTCCGGAAACACCATATATTTT. The encoded protein is CASSFQGGSGNTIYF.

The chain links TRBV19 to TRBJ2-5; 7 bases agree with TRBD2. Per germline, CDR1 LNHDA and CDR2 SQIVND (reference sequence). The CDR3 has 15 residues. V was clipped by 1 base and J by 5 bases; unmatched bases: 7. The CDR3 nucleotides are TGTGCCAGTAGTATAGTCGGGGGGAACTCTGAGACCCAGTACTTC. Protein product: CASSIVGGNSETQYF.

This clone was found once. This chain joins TRBV6-5 and TRBJ1-2, with D tentatively TRBD1 (5 bases). This CDR3 is built from 13 residues. In germline, CDR1 is MNHEY, CDR2 SVGAGI. V lost 6 bases to trimming and J lost 1 base, with 9 bases between them. For the CDR3, the DNA is TGTGCCAGCAGGCCGCAGGGTAACTATGGCTACACCTTC. Protein product: CASRPQGNYGYTF.

The gene calls are TRBV5-8 and TRBJ2-3; D may match TRBD1 or TRBD2 (7 bases each). Per the germline V gene, CDR1 is SGHTS and CDR2 is YDEGEE. The CDR3 consists of 15 residues. Trimming pared 1 base from V and 2 bases from J, leaving 11 bases between. In DNA, the CDR3 is TGTGCCAGCAGCTTGAGCGGGACAGCCACAGATACGCAGTATTTT. Encoded protein: CASSLSGTATDTQYF.

The rearrangement joins TRBV7-9 to TRBJ2-1; 9 nucleotides line up with TRBD2. V lost 3 bases and J lost 5; bases outside the gene matches: 2. The CDR3 covers 14 residues. CDR1 is SEHNR, CDR2 FQNEAQ, per germline (reference sequence). CDR3 nucleotide sequence: TGTGCCAGCAGCTTGACTAGCGGAGACAATGAGCAGTTCTTC. This codes for CASSLTSGDNEQFF.

This chain uses TRBV27 with TRBJ2-3; 8 nucleotides agree with TRBD2. V gave up 0 bases and J gave up 4 bases; unmatched junction bases: 18. The CDR3 has 20 amino acids. Germline V gene lookup returns CDR1 MNHEY and CDR2 SMNVEV (reference sequence). The CDR3 loop reads CASSLSVGGAKFIRADTQYF. The CDR3 nucleotides read TGTGCCAGCAGTTTATCGGTCGGGGGGGCGAAATTTATAAGAGCAGATACGCAGTATTTT.

A few counts support this clone. The J gene is TRBJ1-6, the V gene TRBV11-3, with TRBD1 as a possible D gene (5 bases). This CDR3 is built from 15 residues. V shed 6 bases and J shed 9 bases, with 18 bases lying between them. Germline V gene sequence: CDR1 SGHNT, CDR2 YENEEA. The CDR3 sequence: CASRYRDRGSSPLHF. The CDR3 DNA sequence: TGTGCCAGCAGGTACCGGGACCGCGGGTCTTCACCCCTCCACTTT.

The gene calls are TRBV6-5 and TRBJ2-3; 10 nucleotides agree with TRBD2. Trimming took 4 bases from V and 1 from J; bases not matched to a gene: 5. Germline assignment: CDR1 MNHEY and CDR2 SVGAGI. CDR3 size: 16 residues. The CDR3 sequence: CASSSLAGVGTDTQYF. CDR3 in DNA: TGTGCCAGCAGTTCCCTAGCGGGAGTAGGCACAGATACGCAGTATTTT.

The J gene is TRBJ2-3, the V gene TRBV28; a weak D match, TRBD2 (6 bases). This CDR3 has 16 amino acids. Per germline, CDR1 MDHEN and CDR2 SYDVKM. The germline V and J ends were trimmed by 4 bases and 1 base, with 15 bases remaining between them. The CDR3 is CASSSQGPGGTDTQYF. In DNA form, the CDR3 reads TGTGCCAGCAGTTCCCAGGGCCCGGGGGGCACAGATACGCAGTATTTT.